A single sample is the source of the 11 T cell receptor beta chains below, sequenced in a study of immune evolution from preneoplasia to lung adenocarcinoma. The data were produced by immunoSEQ multiplex PCR, yet TCRdb's version contains in-frame clones alone and is incomplete. The table records several thousand clones, over 70% of them present only once. Input material: FFPE minimally invasive lung adenocarcinoma tissue. The receptors here all came from a person aged 55-80 years with lung adenocarcinoma.

The chain joins TRBV27 to TRBJ2-4; 8 bases fit TRBD1. V trimming: 5 bases; J trimming: 7 bases; junction bases outside the gene matches: 4. Per the germline V gene, CDR1 is MNHEY and CDR2 is SMNVEV (reference sequence). The CDR3 is 13 residues long. CDR3 DNA: TGTGCCAGCAGTATCCGGACAGGGAACATTCAGTACTTC. Translation: CASSIRTGNIQYF.

The V and J genes are TRBV5-1 and TRBJ2-1, with TRBD2 matching over 12 bases. J was trimmed by 4 bases and V by 4 bases; bases with no gene match: 9. CDR3 size: 17 residues. CDR1 SGHRS and CDR2 YFSETQ come from the germline V gene. CDR3 loop: CASSLATSGGLYNEQFF. In DNA, the CDR3 is TGCGCCAGCAGCCTTGCTACTAGCGGGGGGCTATACAATGAGCAGTTCTTC.

The chain couples TRBV6-1 to TRBJ2-1; 7 bases are shared with TRBD2. Per germline, CDR1 MNHNS and CDR2 SASEGT. Trimming cost V 8 bases and J 1 base; bases outside gene matches: 8. The CDR3 runs 15 residues. In nucleotides, the CDR3 is TGTGCCAGCCTTGGGGCGGGAGATTCCTACAATGAGCAGTTCTTC. This sequence encodes CASLGAGDSYNEQFF.

The J gene is TRBJ2-6, the V gene TRBV9; D is ambiguous. V was trimmed by 4 bases and J by 3 bases, leaving 11 bases between them. Germline assignment: CDR1 SGDLS and CDR2 YYNGEE. The CDR3 spans 15 residues. CDR3: CASSSGVVGANVLTF. The CDR3 nucleotides read TGTGCCAGCAGCTCCGGCGTGGTTGGGGCCAACGTCCTGACTTTC. The variable domain in full, completed from reference TRBV9 and TRBJ2-6, reads DSGVTQTPKHLITATGQRVTLRCSPRSGDLSVYWYQQSLDQGLQFLIQYYNGEERAKGNILERFSAQQFPDLHSELNLSSLELGDSALYFCASSSGVVGANVLTFGAGSRLTVL.

The V gene is TRBV6-5, the J gene TRBJ2-1, with 9 bases lining up with TRBD2. The germline gives CDR1 MNHEY, CDR2 SVGAGI. The CDR3 extends over 15 amino acids. After removal of 7 bases from V and 7 bases from J, the junction contained 11 bases not matched to a gene. The CDR3, as DNA: TGTGCCAGCACCCAATCCGGACTAGCGATGAATGAGCAGTTCTTC. Translated: CASTQSGLAMNEQFF.

The gene calls are TRBV5-6 and TRBJ2-1, with TRBD1 identical over 11 bases. Germline V lookup: CDR1 SGHDT, CDR2 YYEEEE. The CDR3 is 15 residues long. With 5 bases clipped from V and 8 bases from J, the junction kept 9 bases outside the gene matches. Written as DNA, the CDR3 is TGTGCCAGCAGGTCCCGGGGGACAGGGGGTCATGAGCAGTTCTTC. Encoded protein: CASRSRGTGGHEQFF.

V usage is TRBV19 and J usage is TRBJ1-4; D may be TRBD1 (6 bases). Germline V gene lookup returns CDR1 LNHDA and CDR2 SQIVND (reference sequence). Deletions cut 7 bases from V and 4 bases from J, with 13 bases between. The CDR3 runs 14 residues. The CDR3 is CASTLTGHNEKLFF. The CDR3 DNA follows: TGTGCCAGTACCCTGACAGGCCATAATGAAAAACTGTTTTTT.

The chain has TRBV6-5 and TRBJ2-7, with D tentatively TRBD2 (6 bases). The CDR3 extends over 15 amino acids. The V end lost 0 bases, the J end lost 5 bases, and 14 bases lay between the germline ends. The germline gives CDR1 MNHEY, CDR2 SVGAGI. The CDR3 DNA reads TGTGCCAGCAGTTACTCCGCTAGCGTTGGGGACGAGCAGTACTTC. Amino acids: CASSYSASVGDEQYF.

The J gene is TRBJ1-1, the V gene TRBV5-1, with D tentatively TRBD1 (5 bases). V was clipped by 3 bases and J by 4 bases, with 16 bases between them. The CDR3 runs to 15 residues. The germline V gene has CDR1 SGHRS and CDR2 YFSETQ. Here the CDR3 reads CASSSYSAGGTEAFF. The CDR3 DNA reads TGCGCCAGCAGCTCATATTCGGCGGGGGGCACTGAAGCTTTCTTT. Supplemented by reference TRBV5-1 and TRBJ1-1, the full variable domain reads KAGVTQTPRYLIKTRGQQVTLSCSPISGHRSVSWYQQTPGQGLQFLFEYFSETQRNKGNFPGRFSGRQFSNSRSEMNVSTLELGDSALYLCASSSYSAGGTEAFFGQGTRLTVV.

Comment on this clone: Other DNA sequences within the sample encode an identical CDR3. V usage is TRBV7-9 and J usage is TRBJ1-2; D remains unclear. The CDR3 spans 13 residues. V was trimmed by 1 base and J by 0 bases, leaving 3 bases between them. Per germline, CDR1 SEHNR and CDR2 FQNEAQ (reference sequence). CDR3 coding DNA: TGTGCCAGCAGCTTAGATGCTAACTATGGCTACACCTTC. This codes for CASSLDANYGYTF.

The chain joins TRBV11-2 to TRBJ1-5, with no clear D. The V end was cut by 5 bases, the J end by 11 bases, with 4 bases between. Germline CDR1 SGHAT, CDR2 FQNNGV. The CDR3 has 9 residues. CDR3: CASSQTQHF. The CDR3, as DNA: TGTGCCAGCAGCCAGACCCAGCATTTT.